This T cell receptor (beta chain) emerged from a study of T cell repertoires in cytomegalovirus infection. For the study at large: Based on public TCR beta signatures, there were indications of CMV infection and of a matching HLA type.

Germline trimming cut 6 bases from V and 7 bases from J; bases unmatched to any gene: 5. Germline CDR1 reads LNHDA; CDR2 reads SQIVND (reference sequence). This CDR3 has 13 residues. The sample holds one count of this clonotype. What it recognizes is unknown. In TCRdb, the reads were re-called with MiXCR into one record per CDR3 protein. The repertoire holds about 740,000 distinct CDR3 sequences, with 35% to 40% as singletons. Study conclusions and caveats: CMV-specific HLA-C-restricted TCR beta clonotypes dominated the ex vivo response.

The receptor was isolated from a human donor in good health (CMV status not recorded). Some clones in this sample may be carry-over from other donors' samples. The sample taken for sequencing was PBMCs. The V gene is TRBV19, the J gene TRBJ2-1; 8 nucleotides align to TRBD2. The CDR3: CASRGLVGNEQFF. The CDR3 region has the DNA TGTGCCAGTAGGGGACTAGTCGGGAATGAGCAGTTCTTC.